This T cell receptor beta chain was sequenced in a study of T cell responses to AZD1222 COVID-19 vaccine. Study-level points and caveats: White British ancestry dominated among donors, who included more females, and clonal diversity was possibly underestimated. Spike regions recognized by vaccine-associated CD4 TCRs spanned the protein, led by 160-218 and 743-854.

Details on this clone: What it recognizes is unknown.

This table comes from immunoSEQ multiplex PCR, and its TCRdb copy is limited to in-frame clones, with some not included. The sample has some 170,000 clones, roughly nine tenths seen once. Sequences were derived from peripheral blood, sampled on day 0 of AZD1222 vaccination. This sequence originates from an adult in good health.

Here the CDR3 reads CASKPGDLGGNTIYF. The CDR3 nucleotides are TGTGCCAGTAAACCCGGGGACTTGGGTGGAAACACCATATATTTT. The gene calls are TRBV19 and TRBJ1-3; a weak D match, TRBD1 (5 bases). The CDR3 is 15 amino acids. The germline V gene encodes CDR1 LNHDA and CDR2 SQIVND (reference sequence). V was cut by 7 bases and J by 3 bases, with 16 bases left in between.